This T cell receptor (beta chain) is from a study of cytomegalovirus exposure and HLA in healthy donors. TCRdb's table, derived via immunoSEQ multiplex PCR, lists solely in-frame clones and lacks some. Of fewer than 200,000 clones in the sample, under 95% are singletons; the top ten hold 3%. V lost 4 bases and J lost 5, with 9 bases in between. This CDR3 contains 12 residues. Germline CDR1 SGHNT, CDR2 YYREEE (reference sequence). This sequence was found in a woman younger than 35 in good health and CMV-seropositive. The sequenced sample consisted of PBMCs. The V call is TRBV5-4, the J call TRBJ1-1; D possibly corresponds to TRBD1 (6 bases). CDR3 in DNA: TGTGCCAGCAGCCCAGGGGAGACTGAAGCTTTCTTT. Its translation is CASSPGETEAFF.